This TCR beta chain stems from a study of PD-1 blockade in classical Hodgkin lymphoma (dated by TCRdb to the early 2020s). Regarding the research as a whole: Nivolumab dosing was 3 mg/kg intravenously every 2 weeks, continuing until either disease progression or unacceptable toxicity. The study used CyTOF and TCR beta sequencing to define a peripheral blood immune signature of response to PD-1 blockade in classical Hodgkin lymphoma.

Points on this clone: Its cognate antigen has yet to be identified. Base-call qualities are not available, and no considerably larger clone is one nucleotide away.

V is shortened by 6 bases, J by 0 bases, and the region joining them spans 13 bases. From its cysteine to its phenylalanine, the CDR3 spans 15 amino acids. Left in the record is the CDR3 DNA by itself, 45 bases read in frame from the first base. CDR1 and CDR2 are read off the germline V gene as MRHNA and SNTAGT. The Qiagen DNeasy kit was used to extract genomic DNA both from unsorted PBMCs and from the negatively selected CD4+ and CD8+ fractions. TCR beta CDR3 regions were amplified by immunoSEQ multiplex PCR using primers annealing to V and J segments. Amplification bias was minimized using a synthetic immune receptor repertoire, and residual bias was removed computationally after sequencing. Per the original workflow: Custom Python scripts were used to quantify repertoire diversity as the Shannon entropy index. Unsorted, CD4+ and CD8+ repertoires were analyzed separately, except for combined analyses in which CD4+ and CD8+ sequences were merged in silico. Clonal expansion was defined as a frequency increase of at least 2-fold after treatment compared with C1D1, and clones undetected at baseline were assigned a pseudocount of 0.5. Singleton clones were defined as clones with 0 or 1 copy at C1D1, and non-singleton clones were defined as clones with 2 or more copies. By matching protein sequences in sorted samples from the same patient, clones expanded in unsorted samples were annotated as CD4+, CD8+ or unknown. Wilcoxon tests were applied to paired samples to test diversity changes from C1D1 to C4D1. In TCRdb, the immuneACCESS table is reduced to in-frame sequences with V and J assigned. These tables do not hold every clone; where another copy was compared, an unresolved V gene accounts for under half, and the others remain unexplained. V and J calls and clone size come straight from that table; D and trimming were deduced from the DNA. The sample has over 2,500 clones on record, roughly four fifths of them singletons. The ten largest clonotypes hold roughly 27% of the sample.

Findings and caveats that apply to the study as a whole: Trial patients achieving complete response had baseline diversity similar to newly diagnosed patients, whereas partial responders and progressors had significantly lower diversity. Baseline TCR diversity was reported as lower in newly diagnosed patients than in healthy donors, and lower still in relapsed/refractory patients. Patients starting nivolumab less than 1 year after ASCT had lower diversity and were excluded from later analyses to avoid confounding by immune reconstitution. CD4+ but not CD8+ TCR diversity rose significantly by C4D1 (p=0.0027 vs p=0.16), most apparent in complete responders (p=0.02). The study was limited to a single clinical trial cohort, and causes of repertoire differences, possibly disease activity or prior therapy, remained undefined.

This specimen's time point label, per the study, means: cycle 4 day 1 (C4D1), after more than five weeks of nivolumab. All trial patients had relapsed after autologous stem cell transplantation, with cohorts A, B and C differing in prior brentuximab vedotin exposure. A Miltenyi CD8+ T cell isolation kit was used for magnetic negative selection to purify CD8+ T cells from thawed PBMCs. A total of 50 to 70 patients with relapsed/refractory classical Hodgkin lymphoma made up the trial cohort, and each patient's best overall response was complete response, partial response or progressive disease. Single-agent nivolumab was administered to trial patients in the multi-cohort phase II CheckMate 205 trial. An independent review committee assessed best overall response by applying the 2007 International Working Group response criteria. Trial PBMCs were collected just before the start of nivolumab (C1D1) and during therapy at cycle 2 day 1 and cycle 4 day 1. Peripheral blood was collected in 8 mL Vacutainer Cell Preparation Tubes, from which PBMCs were isolated by centrifugation and then cryopreserved. Purified CD4+ and CD8+ fractions were generated only in cases for which an additional PBMC sample was available. Magnetically labelled cells were removed on LS columns in a quadroMACS separator, and the flow-through was collected as the purified fraction.

The sample consisted of CD8+ T cells from blood, taken before the fourth cycle of nivolumab. Here the chain combines TRBV6-4 and TRBJ2-3, and TRBD1 may be the D gene, going by 5 matching bases. This sequence was found in a human donor with classical Hodgkin lymphoma. The CDR3 has the sequence CASRGPQGSTDTQYF. The sequenced DNA is TGTGCCAGCAGGGGCCCTCAGGGTAGCACAGATACGCAGTATTTT.